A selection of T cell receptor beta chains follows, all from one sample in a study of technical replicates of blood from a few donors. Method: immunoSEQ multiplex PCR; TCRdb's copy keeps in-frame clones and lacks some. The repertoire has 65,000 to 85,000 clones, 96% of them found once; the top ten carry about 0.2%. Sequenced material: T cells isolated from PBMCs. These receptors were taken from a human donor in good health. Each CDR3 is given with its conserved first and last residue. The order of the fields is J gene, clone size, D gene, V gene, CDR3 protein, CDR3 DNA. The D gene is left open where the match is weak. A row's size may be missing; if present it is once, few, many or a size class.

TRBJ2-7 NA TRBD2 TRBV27 CASSRRPGREYEQYF TGTGCCAGCAGCCGCCGTCCGGGGCGGGAGTACGAGCAGTACTTC
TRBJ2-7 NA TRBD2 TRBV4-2 CASSQLAGISYEQYF TGTGCCAGCAGCCAACTAGCGGGGATTTCCTACGAGCAGTACTTC
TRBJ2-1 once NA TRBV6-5 CASRITYTSYNEQFF TGTGCCAGCAGAATAACATACACCTCCTACAATGAGCAGTTCTTC
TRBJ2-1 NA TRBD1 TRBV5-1 CASSLATGDYNEQFF TGCGCCAGCAGCTTGGCCACAGGGGACTACAATGAGCAGTTCTTC
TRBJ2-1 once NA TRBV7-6 CASSLGGPSYNEQFF TGTGCCAGCAGCTTAGGGGGCCCCTCTTACAATGAGCAGTTCTTC
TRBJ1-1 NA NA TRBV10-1 CASSGRKKRNTEAFF TGCGCCAGCAGTGGGCGGAAGAAACGGAACACTGAAGCTTTCTTT
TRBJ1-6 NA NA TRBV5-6 CASSLGVGRNSPLHF TGTGCCAGCAGCTTGGGGGTGGGGCGGAATTCACCCCTCCACTTT
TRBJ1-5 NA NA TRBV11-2 CASSGRGQSNQPQHF TGTGCCAGCAGCGGGCGTGGACAGAGTAATCAGCCCCAGCATTTT
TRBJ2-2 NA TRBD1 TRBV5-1 CASSPGTADTGELFF TGCGCCAGCAGCCCAGGGACAGCAGACACCGGGGAGCTGTTTTTT
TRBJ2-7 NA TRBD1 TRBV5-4 CASSLSDRVSYEQYF TGTGCCAGCAGCTTGTCGGACAGGGTCTCCTACGAGCAGTACTTC
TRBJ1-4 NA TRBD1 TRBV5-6 CASSLGRDRGRGTNEKLFF TGTGCCAGCAGCTTGGGCAGGGACAGGGGGCGCGGGACTAATGAAAAACTGTTTTTT